A single sample gave rise to the 30 T cell receptor beta chains below, sequenced in a study of beta chain features in type 1 diabetes. Expressed TCRB transcripts were sequenced because the isolated RNA had all been reverse transcribed beforehand. The protocol was immunoSEQ multiplex PCR, while the TCRdb copy is restricted to in-frame clones and leaves out a portion. The sample has over 150,000 clones; about 7.9% are singletons. Their antigen targets remain unknown. Broader study findings: Moderately but significantly shorter TCRB CDR3s were found in Type 1 diabetes patients in all four CD4+ subsets.

Material: central memory CD4+ T cells from blood. The receptor source for this set is a man in his late teens or twenties with type 1 diabetes.

A few counts support this clone. The chain links TRBV7-8 to TRBJ1-2; no reliable D call. CDR3 length: 13 residues. V was trimmed by 1 base and J by 10 bases, leaving 13 bases between them. Germline V gene sequence: CDR1 SGHVS, CDR2 FQNEAQ. The CDR3: CASSLGRSRFYTF. The CDR3 DNA reads as TGTGCCAGCAGCTTAGGGCGGTCTAGATTCTACACCTTC.

Note on this clone: Different DNA sequences within this sample yield the same CDR3. The gene calls are TRBV18 and TRBJ2-3; perhaps TRBD1 as D (5 bases). Deletions cut 1 base from V and 3 bases from J, with 8 bases between. Germline CDR1 and CDR2: KGHSH and LQKENI. This CDR3 is built from 14 residues. The CDR3 protein is CASSPRQGTDTQYF. CDR3 DNA sequence: TGTGCCAGCTCACCACGGCAGGGAACAGATACGCAGTATTTT.

The V gene is TRBV27, the J gene TRBJ2-7; 7 nucleotides agree with TRBD1. The length of the CDR3 is 13 residues. The V gene's germline CDR1 is MNHEY and CDR2 SMNVEV (reference sequence). With 3 bases clipped from V and 5 bases from J, the junction kept 4 bases outside the gene matches. CDR3 nucleotide sequence: TGTGCCAGCAGTTTGAGGCAGGGGGACGAGCAGTACTTC. Its protein is CASSLRQGDEQYF.

The chain combines TRBV7-2 with TRBJ1-1, with D perhaps TRBD1 (6 bases). Germline V gene lookup returns CDR1 SGHTA and CDR2 FQGNSA. V was clipped by 4 bases and J by 11 bases, with 17 bases between them. The CDR3 is 13 residues long. The CDR3 region is CASSYDTGRVAFF. In DNA form, the CDR3 reads TGTGCCAGCAGCTACGATACAGGGCGGGTCGCTTTCTTT.

The chain links TRBV18 to TRBJ2-3, with 7 bases identical to TRBD2. Unmatched junction bases numbered 9, after V lost 0 bases and J lost 6 bases. Germline-derived CDR1 and CDR2 are KGHSH and LQKENI. This CDR3 region has 16 residues. The CDR3 DNA is TGTGCCAGCTCACCACCGACGGGGGGAATTCGGGATACGCAGTATTTT. It specifies CASSPPTGGIRDTQYF.

This clone was detected ten times or more. The chain carries TRBV7-9 and TRBJ2-3; 7 nucleotides agree with TRBD1. CDR1 SEHNR and CDR2 FQNEAQ come from the germline V gene (reference sequence). V dropped 9 bases and J dropped 2; count of bases not matched to a gene: 5. This CDR3 has 13 residues. CDR3 loop: CASHRGNTDTQYF. The CDR3, as DNA: TGTGCCAGTCACAGGGGCAACACAGATACGCAGTATTTT. The variable domain in full, completed from reference TRBV7-9 and TRBJ2-3, reads DTGVSQNPRHKITKRGQNVTFRCDPISEHNRLYWYRQTLGQGPEFLTYFQNEAQLEKSRLLSDRFSAERPKGSFSTLEIQRTEQGDSAMYLCASHRGNTDTQYFGPGTRLTVL.

The V and J genes are TRBV20-1 and TRBJ2-5; no reliable D call. The V end was cut by 2 bases, the J end by 5 bases, with 3 bases between. Looked up from germline, CDR1 is DFQATT and CDR2 is SNEGSKA (reference sequence). CDR3 length equals 10 residues. In nucleotides, the CDR3 is TGCAGTGCTAGACAGGAGACCCAGTACTTC. It translates to CSARQETQYF.

The chain joins TRBV28 to TRBJ2-7; 16 bases match TRBD2. Germline V gene data show CDR1 as MDHEN and CDR2 as SYDVKM. The CDR3 covers 17 residues. Trimming took 3 bases from V and 8 from J; bases not matched to a gene: 10. The CDR3 DNA sequence: TGTGCCAGCAGTTTGCGTGGGACTAGCGGGAGGGCCGGGCAGCAGTACTTC. Residues: CASSLRGTSGRAGQQYF.

This clone was seen more than once but under ten times. The V and J genes are TRBV9 and TRBJ1-2; no reliable D call. Germline V lookup: CDR1 SGDLS, CDR2 YYNGEE. V lost 4 bases and J 6 bases, leaving 13 bases between the germline ends. This CDR3 is built from 13 residues. The CDR3 DNA is TGTGCCAGCAGCCCTCGAGGCCTAGATGGCTACACCTTC. Protein sequence: CASSPRGLDGYTF.

This clone was seen a few times. J is TRBJ2-1 and V is TRBV7-2; 9 bases match TRBD1. Germline CDR1 and CDR2: SGHTA and FQGNSA. The length of the CDR3 is 15 residues. V lost 1 base, J lost 7 bases, and 5 bases stayed unmatched. CDR3 in amino acids: CASSLVGDRVNEQFF. The CDR3 nucleotides are TGTGCCAGCAGCTTAGTCGGGGACAGGGTTAATGAGCAGTTCTTC. The full variable domain, in which reference TRBV7-2 and TRBJ2-1 provide the parts outside the CDR3, is GAGVSQSPSNKVTEKGKDVELRCDPISGHTALYWYRQSLGQGLEFLIYFQGNSAPDKSGLPSDRFSAERTGGSVSTLTIQRTQQEDSAVYLCASSLVGDRVNEQFFGPGTRLTVL.

The genes are TRBV5-1 and TRBJ2-1; D gene uncertain. The CDR3 spans 16 residues. CDR1 and CDR2 from the germline V gene are SGHRS and YFSETQ. Trimming took 4 bases from V and 0 from J, leaving 14 bases between them. The CDR3 bases are TGCGCCAGCAGCCTGTCCACTTTGAACTCCTACAATGAGCAGTTCTTC. Residues: CASSLSTLNSYNEQFF.

The chain combines TRBV7-9 with TRBJ2-6; TRBD1 matches 9 bases. V was clipped by 3 bases and J by 1 base; unmatched bases: 10. The CDR3 contains 19 residues. The germline gives CDR1 SEHNR, CDR2 FQNEAQ (reference sequence). The CDR3 loop reads CASSFRATGGLSGANVLTF. The CDR3 nucleotides are TGTGCCAGCAGCTTTCGTGCTACAGGGGGCCTATCTGGGGCCAACGTCCTGACTTTC.

The chain recombines TRBV30 with TRBJ2-5, with TRBD2 identical over 8 bases. The CDR3 runs 11 residues. CDR1 GTSNPN and CDR2 SVGIG come from the germline V gene (reference sequence). V trimming: 3 bases; J trimming: 9 bases; junction bases outside the gene matches: 3. The CDR3: CAWSGGAAQYF. In DNA, the CDR3 is TGTGCCTGGAGCGGGGGGGCAGCCCAGTACTTC.

This clone was counted ten times or more. The chain combines TRBV11-2 with TRBJ2-1, with 7 bases aligning to TRBD2. CDR1 and CDR2 (germline): SGHAT, FQNNGV. The CDR3 extends over 15 amino acids. Trimming at V came to 4 bases and at J to 4 bases, leaving 7 bases not matched to a gene. The CDR3 bases are TGTGCCAGCAGCTCTTCAGCGGGGAATTACAATGAGCAGTTCTTC. Translating gives CASSSSAGNYNEQFF.

This chain joins TRBV5-6 and TRBJ2-1, with 10 nucleotides matching TRBD1. The J segment lost 15 bases and the V segment lost 4 bases, leaving 10 bases of the junction unmatched. Germline-derived CDR1 and CDR2 are SGHDT and YYEEEE. The CDR3 sequence is 13 residues long. CDR3 nucleotide sequence: TGTGCCAGCAGCCCCTCCCGACAGGGGGCGATGTTCTTC. It codes for CASSPSRQGAMFF.

This clone was found a few times. The rearrangement uses TRBV28 and TRBJ1-2; D possibly corresponds to TRBD1 (5 bases). The CDR3 is 13 residues long. V lost 5 bases and J lost 2, with 9 bases in between. The germline V gene encodes CDR1 MDHEN and CDR2 SYDVKM. The CDR3 nucleotides are TGTGCCAGCAGTGTTCCAGGGAACTATGGCTACACCTTC. As protein: CASSVPGNYGYTF.

The chain is built from TRBV28 and TRBJ1-2; D may be TRBD1 (5 bases). The V gene's germline CDR1 is MDHEN and CDR2 SYDVKM. The CDR3 sequence is 14 residues long. Trimming took off 4 bases at V and 7 bases at J, with 16 bases between the two ends. The CDR3 sequence is CASSYRSRVAGYTF. The CDR3 DNA is TGTGCCAGCAGTTACAGGTCCCGCGTTGCTGGCTACACCTTC.

The chain joins TRBV7-2 to TRBJ2-3; 8 bases line up with TRBD2. This CDR3 spans 15 amino acids. Germline CDR1 reads SGHTA; CDR2 reads FQGNSA. V dropped 7 bases and J dropped 2; count of bases not matched to a gene: 8. The CDR3 spells CASITTSATTDTQYF. For the CDR3, the DNA is TGTGCCAGCATCACGACTAGCGCAACCACAGATACGCAGTATTTT.

The chain employs TRBV9 and TRBJ2-6, with D possibly matching TRBD1 (5 bases). Deletions cut 4 bases from V and 4 bases from J, with 21 bases between. The CDR3 length is 18 residues. Germline CDR1 reads SGDLS; CDR2 reads YYNGEE. The CDR3 here is CASSPTPSAGSGANVLTF. The CDR3 nucleotides read TGTGCCAGCAGCCCTACCCCGAGCGCAGGGTCCGGGGCCAACGTCCTGACTTTC.

This chain connects TRBV27 to TRBJ2-5; maybe TRBD2 (6 bases). The ends were cut back, 3 bases at V and 4 bases at J, with 18 bases in the middle. Germline V gives CDR1 MNHEY, CDR2 SMNVEV (reference sequence). This CDR3 comprises 16 residues. The CDR3 DNA is TGTGCCAGCAGTTTTGGAGGGTCGAGGTTTCGAGAGACCCAGTACTTC. Translating gives CASSFGGSRFRETQYF.

This clone has more than one count but fewer than ten. This rearrangement joins TRBV19 to TRBJ2-1; 11 bases map to TRBD2. The junction had 3 bases not matched to a gene; V was cut back by 2 bases and J by 3 bases. CDR3 length: 16 residues. Per germline, CDR1 LNHDA and CDR2 SQIVND (reference sequence). The CDR3 loop is CASSITGTSGYNEQFF. CDR3 sequence (DNA): TGTGCCAGTAGTATAACTGGGACTAGCGGCTACAATGAGCAGTTCTTC.

This clone has more than one count but fewer than ten. V is TRBV5-1 and J is TRBJ2-2, with D tentatively TRBD1 (6 bases). Trimming removed 3 bases at V and 11 bases at J, with 14 bases between. In germline, CDR1 is SGHRS, CDR2 YFSETQ. The CDR3 spans 13 residues. CDR3 DNA sequence: TGCGCCAGCAGCTCATCCCCAGGGGTAGAGCTGTTTTTT. It specifies CASSSSPGVELFF.

There are a few counts of this clone. The chain employs TRBV2 and TRBJ2-5; 11 positions match TRBD2. The CDR3 spans 13 residues. V lost 8 bases and J lost 3; bases outside the gene matches: 2. From germline, CDR1 is SNHLY and CDR2 FYNNEI. The CDR3, as DNA: TGTGCCAGCCTACTAGCGGGAGAAGAGACCCAGTACTTC. This encodes CASLLAGEETQYF.

This clone has a handful of counts. V gene TRBV5-8 combines with J gene TRBJ2-3, with a tentative D call TRBD2 (6 bases). Germline CDR1 SGHTS, CDR2 YDEGEE. The CDR3 extends over 15 amino acids. V lost 1 base and J lost 1, with 10 bases in between. DNA of the CDR3: TGTGCCAGCAGCTTGATGTGGGGGGGCACAGATACGCAGTATTTT. Translated: CASSLMWGGTDTQYF. The entire variable domain, with the rest obtained from reference TRBV5-8 and TRBJ2-3, is as follows: EAGVTQSPTHLIKTRGQQATLRCSPISGHTSVYWYQQALGLGLQFLLWYDEGEERNRGNFPPRFSGRQFPNYSSELNVNALELEDSALYLCASSLMWGGTDTQYFGPGTRLTVL.

This clone was counted between two and nine times. J is TRBJ2-1 and V is TRBV5-4; 10 bases are a match to TRBD1. The trim removed 4 bases at V and 9 bases at J, leaving 4 bases unmatched. There are 13 residues in the CDR3. Germline V gene data show CDR1 as SGHNT and CDR2 as YYREEE (reference sequence). CDR3 residues: CASSLGTGAEQFF. The CDR3 region has the DNA TGTGCCAGCAGCCTCGGGACAGGGGCTGAGCAGTTCTTC.

In this sample, this clone turned up a few times. The gene calls are TRBV29-1 and TRBJ1-1, with D perhaps TRBD1 (6 bases). The length of the CDR3 is 14 residues. V lost 0 bases, J lost 10 bases, and 18 bases lay in between. CDR1 and CDR2 from the germline V gene are SQVTM and ANQGSEA. The CDR3 loop is CSVEDPTGVLGAFF. The CDR3 DNA sequence: TGCAGCGTTGAAGATCCGACAGGCGTTCTTGGAGCTTTCTTT.

The chain couples TRBV27 to TRBJ2-5; 7 nucleotides line up with TRBD1. After removal of 6 bases from V and 5 bases from J, the junction contained 9 bases not matched to a gene. The germline V gene has CDR1 MNHEY and CDR2 SMNVEV (reference sequence). The CDR3 is 14 residues long. The CDR3 spells CASSPEQGTETQYF. The CDR3 DNA reads TGTGCCAGCAGCCCGGAACAGGGGACCGAGACCCAGTACTTC.

The gene calls are TRBV29-1 and TRBJ1-1; TRBD1 matches at 8 bases. Germline loops: CDR1 SQVTM, CDR2 ANQGSEA. This CDR3 region has 14 residues. V gave up 6 bases and J gave up 2 bases; unmatched junction bases: 8. CDR3 protein: CSVSVTGDNTEAFF. The CDR3 nucleotides are TGCAGCGTCTCCGTGACAGGGGATAACACTGAAGCTTTCTTT.

The chain employs TRBV4-2 and TRBJ2-7, with 9 bases fitting TRBD2. V dropped 4 bases and J dropped 6; count of bases not matched to a gene: 13. CDR3 size: 16 residues. Germline CDR1 and CDR2: LGHNA and YNFKEQ. Written as DNA, the CDR3 is TGTGCCAGCAGCCCCCTGAGGGGCGGGGGGGCCCCCGAGCAGTACTTC. Translated: CASSPLRGGGAPEQYF.

This clone was observed a few times. V usage is TRBV11-2 and J usage is TRBJ2-3; no firm D call. V lost 2 bases and J 2 bases, leaving 5 bases between the germline ends. CDR1 SGHAT and CDR2 FQNNGV come from the germline V gene. This CDR3 region has 13 residues. This CDR3 reads CASSLTVTDTQYF. The CDR3 coding sequence is TGTGCCAGCAGCTTAACGGTCACAGATACGCAGTATTTT.